The T cell receptor (beta chain) under discussion was sequenced for a study of T cells in Graves' hyperthyroidism and ophthalmopathy. The diagnoses drew upon clinical symptoms, serum thyroxine and TRAb, thyroid ultrasound and orbital computed tomography. Cells are PBMCs isolated from more than 8.5 ml of fresh blood. This clonotype has a single count. A single base separates this from a much larger clone, so it may be a read error. The CDR3 regions of TCR beta were amplified from RNA transcripts. During a first-round RT-PCR of the TCR CDR3, the HTBI primer set was used. TCRdb itself ran the multiplex PCR reads through MiXCR, one entry per CDR3 protein. This table has hundreds of thousands of distinct CDR3 sequences, about 20% appearing once. Germline loops: CDR1 SGHKS, CDR2 YYEKEE (reference sequence). This CDR3 has 15 amino acids.

The sequenced sample was blood. This clonotype originated in a man aged 25 to 40 with Graves' ophthalmopathy. J is TRBJ2-7 and V is TRBV5-5, with TRBD2 as a possible D gene (6 bases). The CDR3 is CTSTSGRGISYEQYF. The CDR3 DNA follows: TGTACCAGCACCTCGGGACGGGGGATCTCCTACGAGCAGTACTTC.